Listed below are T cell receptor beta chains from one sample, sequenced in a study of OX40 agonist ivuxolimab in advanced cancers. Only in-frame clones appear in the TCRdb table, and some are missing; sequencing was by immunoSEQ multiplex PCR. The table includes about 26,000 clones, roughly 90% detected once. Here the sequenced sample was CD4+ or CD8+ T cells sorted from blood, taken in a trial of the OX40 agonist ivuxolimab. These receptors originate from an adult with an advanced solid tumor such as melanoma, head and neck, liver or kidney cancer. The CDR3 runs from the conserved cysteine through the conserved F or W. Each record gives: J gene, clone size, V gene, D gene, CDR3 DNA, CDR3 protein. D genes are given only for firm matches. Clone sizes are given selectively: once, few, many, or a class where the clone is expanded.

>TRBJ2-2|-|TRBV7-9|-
TGTGCCAGCACCCGGACGGTCGGGGTCGGCACCGGGGAGCTGTTTTTT
CASTRTVGVGTGELFF
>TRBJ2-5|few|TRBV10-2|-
TGCGCCAGCAGTGATGGACACCGGACTCGGGAGACCCAGTACTTC
CASSDGHRTRETQYF
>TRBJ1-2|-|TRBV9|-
TGTGCCAGCAGCCCCCGGGGGGGGAACTATGGCTACACCTTC
CASSPRGGNYGYTF
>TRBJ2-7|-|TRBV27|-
TGTGCCAGCATGCAGGGTGGCGAGCAGTACTTC
CASMQGGEQYF
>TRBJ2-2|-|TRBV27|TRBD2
TGTGCCAGCAGTTTGGCTAGCGGGATCTTCACCGGGGAGCTGTTTTTT
CASSLASGIFTGELFF
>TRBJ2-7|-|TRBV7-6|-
TGTGCCAGCAGCTCACTCAGCTACGAGCAGTACTTC
CASSSLSYEQYF
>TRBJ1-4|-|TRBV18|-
TGTGCCAGCTCACCCGGGGGGGCTGGCGAAAAACTGTTTTTT
CASSPGGAGEKLFF
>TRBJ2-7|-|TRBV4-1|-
TGCGCCAGCAGCCAAACCGTACAGGGCTTCGGCGAGCAGTACTTC
CASSQTVQGFGEQYF
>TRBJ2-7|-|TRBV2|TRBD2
TGTGCCAGCCGAGGACTAGCGGGTTCCTACGAGCAGTACTTC
CASRGLAGSYEQYF
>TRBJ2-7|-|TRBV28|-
TGTGCCAGCAGTTCCCCTAGCTCGGGACTGCTCTACGAGCAGTACTTC
CASSSPSSGLLYEQYF
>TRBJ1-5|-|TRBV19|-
TGTGCCACCTCAACGGACAGCCATCAGCCCCAGCATTTT
CATSTDSHQPQHF
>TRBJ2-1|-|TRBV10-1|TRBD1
TGCGCCAGCAGATTACAGGGGGAGATAAATGAGCAGTTCTTC
CASRLQGEINEQFF
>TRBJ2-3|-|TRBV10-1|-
TGCGCCAGCAGCTCTTTTAAGGATAGCACAGATACGCAGTATTTT
CASSSFKDSTDTQYF
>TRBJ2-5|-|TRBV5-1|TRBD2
TGCGCCAGCAGCGACGGGACTATAGGGGAGCAGTTGCAGACCCAGTACTTC
CASSDGTIGEQLQTQYF
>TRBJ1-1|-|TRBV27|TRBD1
TGTGCCAGCAGTCCCGGGACAGCGAACACTGAAGCTTTCTTT
CASSPGTANTEAFF
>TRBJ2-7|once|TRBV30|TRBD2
TGTGCCTGGAGTAACCCGGGACTAGCGCCCCACGAGCAGTACTTC
CAWSNPGLAPHEQYF
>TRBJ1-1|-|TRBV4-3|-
TGCGCCAGCAGCCAAGGTCGGACAGTCAACACTGAAGCTTTCTTT
CASSQGRTVNTEAFF
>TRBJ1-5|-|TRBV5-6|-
TGTGCCAGCAGTTGGGGATATAATCAGCCCCAGCATTTT
CASSWGYNQPQHF
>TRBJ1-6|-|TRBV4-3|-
TGCGCCAGCAGCCAAGATCTTTCGGGTCCCTCCCCCCTCCACTTT
CASSQDLSGPSPLHF
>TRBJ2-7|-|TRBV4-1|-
TGCGCCAGCAGCCAAGAATACGGGGGAATAGCCTACGAGCAGTACTTC
CASSQEYGGIAYEQYF
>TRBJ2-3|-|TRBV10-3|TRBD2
TGTGCCATCAGTCCTACAGGGGTAGCGGGGGCCACAGATACGCAGTATTTT
CAISPTGVAGATDTQYF
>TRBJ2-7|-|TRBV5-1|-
TGCGCCAGCAGCTTGACCGGACAGTCCTACGAGCAGTACTTC
CASSLTGQSYEQYF
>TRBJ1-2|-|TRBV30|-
TGTGCCTGGACCCTCCGGGACGGAGAACCCAACTATGGCTACACCTTC
CAWTLRDGEPNYGYTF
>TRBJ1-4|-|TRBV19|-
TGTGCCAGTAGTATGGGGAATGAAAAACTGTTTTTT
CASSMGNEKLFF
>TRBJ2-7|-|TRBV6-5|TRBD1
TGTGCCAGCAGTTCATCAGGGGGCGGAGGCTACGAGCAGTACTTC
CASSSSGGGGYEQYF
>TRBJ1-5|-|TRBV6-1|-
TGTGCCAGCAGTAATACAGGGTTACAGCCCCAGCATTTT
CASSNTGLQPQHF
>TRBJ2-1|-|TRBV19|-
TGTGCCAGTAGTATACCGGCGGCCTACAATGAGCAGTTCTTC
CASSIPAAYNEQFF
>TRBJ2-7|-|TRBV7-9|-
TGTGCCAGCAGCTTAGCACAGGGATGGTACGAGCAGTACTTC
CASSLAQGWYEQYF
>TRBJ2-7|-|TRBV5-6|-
TGTGCCAGCAGCTTGAATCCAGGAAGCTACGAGCAGTACTTC
CASSLNPGSYEQYF
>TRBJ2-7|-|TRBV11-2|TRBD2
TGTGCCAGCAGCTTACCCTTAGCGGGAGAAAACGAGCAGTACTTC
CASSLPLAGENEQYF
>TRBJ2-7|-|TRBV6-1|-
TGTGCCAGCAGTGAACAGGGCAGGGGCGTTACCTACGAGCAGTACTTC
CASSEQGRGVTYEQYF
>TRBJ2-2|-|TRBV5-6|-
TGTGCCAGCAGCTTGGAAACCGGGGAGCTGTTTTTT
CASSLETGELFF
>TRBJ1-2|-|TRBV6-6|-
TGTGCCAGCAGTTACCTGGGTACCCATGGCTACACCTTC
CASSYLGTHGYTF
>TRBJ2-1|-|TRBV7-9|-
TGTGCCAGCACCCCATTAACCGATGAGCAGTTCTTC
CASTPLTDEQFF
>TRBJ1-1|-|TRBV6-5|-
TGTGCCAGCAGTTATTCCTCCTTGAACACTGAAGCTTTCTTT
CASSYSSLNTEAFF
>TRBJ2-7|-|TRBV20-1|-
TGCAGTGCTGAGGGATACTACGAGCAGTACTTC
CSAEGYYEQYF
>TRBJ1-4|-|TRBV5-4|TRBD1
TGTGCCAGCAGCCCCGGGGGACAGAATGAAAAACTGTTTTTT
CASSPGGQNEKLFF
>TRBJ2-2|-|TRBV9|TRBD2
TGTGCCAGCAGCTCCCACAGGATCACTAGCGATAACACCGGGGAGCTGTTTTTT
CASSSHRITSDNTGELFF
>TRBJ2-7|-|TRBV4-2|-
TGTGCCAGCAGCCAAGGGGGCTACGAGCAGTACTTC
CASSQGGYEQYF
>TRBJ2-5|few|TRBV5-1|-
TGCGCCAGCAGCTTGTCGGTGGTAGGGGTAGGAGAGACCCAGTACTTC
CASSLSVVGVGETQYF
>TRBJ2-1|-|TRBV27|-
TGTGCCAGCAAATTCGGCTACAATGAGCAGTTCTTC
CASKFGYNEQFF